What follows are 15 T cell receptor beta chains derived from one specimen sequenced in a study of blood T cell repertoires in COVID-19. Repertoires were generated with immunoSEQ multiplex PCR, while TCRdb's copy carries only in-frame clones and drops some. This sample has just under 85,000 clones; around nine tenths occur once, and the top ten carry about 7.8%. The material sequenced was peripheral blood. The source is a man older than 75 with active or convalescent COVID-19.

The chain uses TRBV9 and TRBJ2-3, with D tentatively TRBD1 (5 bases). Germline CDR1 and CDR2: SGDLS and YYNGEE. This CDR3 contains 18 residues. Trimming cost V 0 bases and J 0 bases, with 17 bases left between them. DNA for the CDR3: TGTGCCAGCAGCGTAGTAGTAGGAGACAGAGCTAGCACAGATACGCAGTATTTT. Its translation is CASSVVVGDRASTDTQYF.

The chain uses TRBV4-1 and TRBJ2-4, with TRBD1 matching 9 bases. Per the germline V gene, CDR1 is MGHRA and CDR2 is YSYEKL. Trimming at V came to 0 bases and at J to 0 bases, leaving 9 bases not matched to a gene. The length of the CDR3 is 19 residues. CDR3 amino acids: CASSQDFNRGPLAKNIQYF. The CDR3 region has the DNA TGCGCCAGCAGCCAAGATTTTAACAGGGGGCCTTTAGCCAAAAACATTCAGTACTTC.

The V call is TRBV18, the J call TRBJ2-5; D is perhaps TRBD2 (5 bases). Trimming stripped 2 bases from V and 5 bases from J, with 9 bases between. The CDR3 extends over 13 amino acids. Germline lookup yields CDR1 KGHSH and CDR2 LQKENI. This chain's CDR3 is CASSPGRGETQYF. The CDR3 nucleotides read TGTGCCAGCTCACCAGGGCGCGGGGAGACCCAGTACTTC.

J is TRBJ2-1 and V is TRBV2, with 7 positions matching TRBD2. This CDR3 comprises 16 residues. V lost 7 bases and J lost 6; bases outside the gene matches: 15. The germline V gene has CDR1 SNHLY and CDR2 FYNNEI. CDR3 bases: TGTGCCAGCACCCGTGGGGCGGGAGAAGGGTTCAATGAGCAGTTCTTC. Translating gives CASTRGAGEGFNEQFF.

The chain combines TRBV27 with TRBJ2-2; tentative D call: TRBD2 (6 bases). CDR3 length equals 16 residues. Germline CDR1 MNHEY, CDR2 SMNVEV (reference sequence). Trimming stripped 4 bases from V and 2 bases from J, with 14 bases between. For the CDR3, the DNA is TGTGCCAGCAGTTGGCGGCGGGGAACAAACACCGGGGAGCTGTTTTTT. Its protein product is CASSWRRGTNTGELFF.

The chain uses TRBV19 and TRBJ2-5, with 8 bases identical to TRBD2. The V and J ends lost 10 bases and 2 bases, in that order; junction bases with no gene match: 9. This CDR3 region has 14 residues. Germline V gives CDR1 LNHDA, CDR2 SQIVND (reference sequence). DNA for the CDR3: TGTGCCACACGGACTAGCTCCGTTCAAGAGACCCAGTACTTC. It yields the protein CATRTSSVQETQYF.

The chain combines TRBV18 with TRBJ2-3; 12 nucleotides line up with TRBD2. This CDR3 has 18 amino acids. Germline assignment: CDR1 KGHSH and CDR2 LQKENI. V was pared by 1 base and J by 5 bases, with 10 bases of the junction left unmatched. This CDR3 is CASSPLGSLAGGQDTQYF. DNA of the CDR3: TGTGCCAGCTCACCACTCGGGTCACTAGCGGGAGGACAAGATACGCAGTATTTT.

CDR3 region: CASSLEKTELNTEAFF. The CDR3 DNA reads as TGCGCCAGCAGCTTGGAAAAGACAGAGCTGAACACTGAAGCTTTCTTT. This chain connects TRBV5-1 to TRBJ1-1; D may be TRBD1 (5 bases). There are 16 residues in the CDR3. CDR1 and CDR2 (germline): SGHRS, YFSETQ. Trimming removed 0 bases from V and 0 bases from J, with 12 bases in between.

The chain joins TRBV28 to TRBJ1-1, with unresolved D. This CDR3 spans 12 amino acids. The germline V gene encodes CDR1 MDHEN and CDR2 SYDVKM. V lost 8 bases, J lost 7 bases, and 14 bases lay in between. Here the CDR3 reads CASGQRTVEAFF. The DNA of the CDR3 is TGTGCCAGCGGCCAGCGGACGGTTGAAGCTTTCTTT.

This rearrangement joins TRBV2 to TRBJ2-4; D unresolved. The V gene lost 1 base and the J gene lost 7 bases, with 11 bases spanning the gap. The CDR3 consists of 14 residues. Germline CDR1 reads SNHLY; CDR2 reads FYNNEI. The CDR3 reads CASSEVSGRNIQYF. As DNA, the CDR3 is TGTGCCAGCAGTGAAGTCTCAGGCCGGAACATTCAGTACTTC.

This clone was picked up a small number of times. The chain links TRBV6-5 to TRBJ2-1, with 8 bases matching TRBD2. This CDR3 is built from 15 residues. J gave up 6 bases and V 4 bases, and 8 bases lay outside the gene matches. Germline V CDR1 and CDR2: MNHEY, SVGAGI. CDR3 nucleotide sequence: TGTGCCAGCAGTTCGCCCGGGACTAGTGGCAATGAGCAGTTCTTC. This gives the protein CASSSPGTSGNEQFF.

The chain links TRBV5-5 to TRBJ2-5; the D gene is possibly TRBD1 (6 bases). Germline CDR1 and CDR2: SGHKS and YYEKEE (reference sequence). Between the trimmed V and J ends, which lost 2 bases and 2 bases, there was a span of 13 bases. The CDR3 totals 15 residues. The CDR3 reads CASSFSPGQQETQYF. CDR3 nucleotide sequence: TGTGCCAGCAGCTTCTCTCCGGGACAACAAGAGACCCAGTACTTC. Based on the CDR3 plus reference TRBV5-5 and TRBJ2-5, the full variable domain is DAGVTQSPTHLIKTRGQQVTLRCSPISGHKSVSWYQQVLGQGPQFIFQYYEKEERGRGNFPDRFSARQFPNYSSELNVNALLLGDSALYLCASSFSPGQQETQYFGPGTRLLVL.

The chain combines TRBV7-2 with TRBJ2-3, with 8 nucleotides matching TRBD2. There are 17 residues in the CDR3. Unmatched junction bases numbered 8, after V lost 3 bases and J lost 0 bases. Germline assignment: CDR1 SGHTA and CDR2 FQGNSA. CDR3 protein: CASSFAGGSFSTDTQYF. CDR3 DNA: TGTGCCAGCAGCTTCGCGGGGGGAAGCTTTAGCACAGATACGCAGTATTTT.

V is TRBV5-1 and J is TRBJ1-1; 8 nucleotides line up with TRBD1. Trimming took 4 bases from V and 3 from J; bases not matched to a gene: 5. Germline loops: CDR1 SGHRS, CDR2 YFSETQ. The CDR3 has 14 residues. The chain's CDR3 is CASSPTGGDTEAFF. The CDR3 nucleotides are TGCGCCAGCAGCCCCACAGGGGGAGACACTGAAGCTTTCTTT.

The chain carries TRBV30 and TRBJ1-1; D ambiguous. The CDR3 runs to 13 residues. In germline, CDR1 is GTSNPN, CDR2 SVGIG (reference sequence). V lost 3 bases to trimming and J lost 6 bases, with 14 bases between them. CDR3 nucleotides: TGTGCCTGGAGGGGCCTGTCGGGGTCTGAAGCTTTCTTT. Translation gives CAWRGLSGSEAFF.